This T cell receptor beta chain was obtained from a study of T cell responses to AZD1222 COVID-19 vaccine. Germline V lookup: CDR1 LNHDA, CDR2 SQIVND (reference sequence). The CDR3 has 14 residues. Trimming at V came to 6 bases and at J to 5 bases, leaving 7 bases not matched to a gene. On this clone: Its antigen is undetermined.

This table comes from immunoSEQ multiplex PCR, and its TCRdb copy is limited to in-frame clones, with some not included. The table shows approximately 110,000 clones, with approximately 88% occurring only once. Study-wide findings and caveats: In all cases, repertoires were sampled only after the peak T cell response. Two doses of AZD1222 preceded a rise in Spike-specific TCR breadth and depth. Donors, mostly white British, included more females; clonal diversity was possibly underestimated.

Sample: peripheral blood, taken 28 days after the second AZD1222 dose. The TCR was taken from an adult who received the AZD1222 COVID-19 vaccine. J is TRBJ2-1 and V is TRBV19; 7 bases line up with TRBD1. The CDR3 loop reads CASSSGTENNEQFF. The CDR3 DNA is TGTGCCAGTAGCTCCGGGACAGAGAACAATGAGCAGTTCTTC.